The source of this TCR beta chain is a study of early T cells in non-severe SARS-CoV-2 infection. Background on the study: RNA in bulk from unsorted whole blood was sequenced, and chains were unpaired. Study-level results: Reliance on VDJdb matching favored anti-spike CD8 responses; private and CD4 specificities were missed.

Regarding this clonotype: As yet, its antigen is unknown.

Attachment of unique molecular identifiers was made to individual cDNA molecules. Via MiXCR, TCRdb re-called the 5' RACE reads, giving one row per CDR3 protein. The table records fewer than 35,000 distinct CDR3 sequences, around 5.8% of them present only once. Per the germline V gene, CDR1 is MGHDK and CDR2 is SYGVNS. There are 13 residues in the CDR3. Trimming shortened V by 6 bases and J by 1 base, and 10 bases separated the two germline ends. This receptor was obtained from an adult who was a healthcare worker with PCR-confirmed SARS-CoV-2 infection or an uninfected control (not recorded which). Sequencing was done on a sample of whole blood. The chain is built from TRBV25-1 and TRBJ2-7, with D possibly being TRBD1 (6 bases). CDR3 DNA: TGTGCCAGCAGCCCGGGACATTCCTACGAGCAGTACTTC. This codes for CASSPGHSYEQYF.